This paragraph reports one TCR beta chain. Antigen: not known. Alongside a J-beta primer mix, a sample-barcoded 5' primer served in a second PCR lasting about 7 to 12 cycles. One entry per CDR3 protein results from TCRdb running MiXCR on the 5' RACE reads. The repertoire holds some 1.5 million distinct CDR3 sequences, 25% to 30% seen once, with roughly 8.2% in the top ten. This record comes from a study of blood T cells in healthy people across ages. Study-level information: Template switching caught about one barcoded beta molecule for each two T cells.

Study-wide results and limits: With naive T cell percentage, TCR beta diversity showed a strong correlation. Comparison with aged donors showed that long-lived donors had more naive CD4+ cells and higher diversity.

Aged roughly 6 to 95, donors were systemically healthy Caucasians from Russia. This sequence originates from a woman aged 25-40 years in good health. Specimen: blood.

The chain's CDR3 is CASSPIPKNTYGYTF. DNA for the CDR3: TGCGCCAGCAGCCCAATCCCCAAGAACACCTATGGCTACACCTTC. This chain links TRBV5-1 with TRBJ1-2; D gene uncertain. Germline V CDR1 and CDR2: SGHRS, YFSETQ. CDR3 length: 15 amino acids. Trimming cost V 4 bases and J 4 bases, with 17 bases left between them. The full variable domain, completed using reference TRBV5-1 and TRBJ1-2, is KAGVTQTPRYLIKTRGQQVTLSCSPISGHRSVSWYQQTPGQGLQFLFEYFSETQRNKGNFPGRFSGRQFSNSRSEMNVSTLELGDSALYLCASSPIPKNTYGYTFGSGTRLTVV.